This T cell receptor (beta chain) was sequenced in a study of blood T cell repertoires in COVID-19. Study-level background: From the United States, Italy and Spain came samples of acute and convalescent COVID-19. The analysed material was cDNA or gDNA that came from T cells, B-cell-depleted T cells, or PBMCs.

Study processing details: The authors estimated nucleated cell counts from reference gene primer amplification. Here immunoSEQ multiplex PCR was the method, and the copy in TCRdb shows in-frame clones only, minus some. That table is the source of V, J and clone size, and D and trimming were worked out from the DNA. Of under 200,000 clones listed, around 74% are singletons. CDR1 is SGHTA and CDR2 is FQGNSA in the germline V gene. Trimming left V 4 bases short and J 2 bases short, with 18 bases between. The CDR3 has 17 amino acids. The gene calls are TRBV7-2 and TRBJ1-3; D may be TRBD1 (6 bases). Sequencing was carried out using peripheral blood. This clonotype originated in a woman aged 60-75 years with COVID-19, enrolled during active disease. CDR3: CASSSDPRGGPGNTIYF. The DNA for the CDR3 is TGTGCCAGCAGCTCAGACCCTAGGGGGGGGCCTGGAAACACCATATATTTT.